Listed below are T cell receptor beta chains from one sample, sequenced in a study of shared clonotypes between healthy human individuals. The protocol was immunoSEQ multiplex PCR, while the TCRdb copy is restricted to in-frame clones and leaves out a portion. Of around 1.9 million clones listed, around 93% are singletons. The sequenced material came from naive CD8+ T cells from PBMCs. All receptors derive from a man between 18 and 29 years old in good health. Some clones in this sample may be carry-over from other donors' samples. Both conserved end residues are part of each CDR3. The D gene is left open where the match is weak. Size is stated for part of the rows, as once, few or many counts, or as a class when the clone is expanded.

d_call	v_call	j_call	clone_size	cdr3_aa	cdr3_nt
.	TRBV11-2	TRBJ1-2	.	CASSFGGERGRSYTF	TGTGCCAGCAGCTTTGGGGGGGAGAGGGGTAGGAGCTACACCTTC
.	TRBV30	TRBJ1-1	.	CAWSVLKGNTEAFF	TGTGCCTGGAGTGTACTAAAGGGTAACACTGAAGCTTTCTTT
.	TRBV9	TRBJ1-4	.	CASSVGSWGEEKLFF	TGTGCCAGCAGCGTAGGTTCGTGGGGCGAGGAAAAACTGTTTTTT
.	TRBV7-8	TRBJ1-5	.	CASSHIQGEHDQPQHF	TGTGCCAGCAGCCATATACAGGGCGAGCACGATCAGCCCCAGCATTTT
.	TRBV25-1	TRBJ2-7	once	CASSEFLGEDEQYF	TGTGCCAGCAGTGAATTTTTGGGGGAGGACGAGCAGTACTTC
TRBD2	TRBV2	TRBJ2-3	.	CASSHRTSGGTDTQYF	TGTGCCAGCAGTCACCGGACTAGCGGAGGCACAGATACGCAGTATTTT
.	TRBV19	TRBJ1-5	.	CASSRRDLNQPQHF	TGTGCCAGTAGCCGCCGGGACTTGAATCAGCCCCAGCATTTT
TRBD2	TRBV27	TRBJ2-1	.	CASSLYLAGEQFF	TGTGCCAGCAGTTTATATCTAGCGGGAGAGCAGTTCTTC
.	TRBV7-6	TRBJ2-7	.	CASSTPAVLYEQYF	TGTGCCAGCAGCACCCCGGCAGTACTATACGAGCAGTACTTC
.	TRBV30	TRBJ2-2	.	CAWRLRGGELFF	TGTGCCTGGAGGCTCCGGGGGGGGGAGCTGTTTTTT
.	TRBV27	TRBJ2-7	.	CASSLSAGTTYEQYF	TGTGCCAGCAGTTTATCGGCCGGGACCACCTACGAGCAGTACTTC
.	TRBV11-2	TRBJ1-2	.	CASSLALGPMGHYGYTF	TGTGCCAGCAGCTTAGCTCTGGGCCCAATGGGGCACTATGGCTACACCTTC
.	TRBV19	TRBJ1-1	once	CASNPETDTEAFF	TGTGCCAGTAACCCGGAAACGGACACTGAAGCTTTCTTT
.	TRBV18	TRBJ1-1	.	CASSPNRDEAFF	TGTGCCAGCTCACCTAACAGGGACGAAGCTTTCTTT
TRBD2	TRBV29-1	TRBJ2-2	.	CSVEEEIGLAGLTGELFF	TGCAGCGTTGAAGAGGAAATAGGACTAGCGGGACTGACCGGGGAGCTGTTTTTT
.	TRBV2	TRBJ2-1	.	CASKRKEQFF	TGTGCCAGTAAACGTAAGGAGCAGTTCTTC
TRBD1	TRBV7-8	TRBJ2-1	.	CASSGQGLYNEQFF	TGTGCCAGCAGTGGACAGGGGTTGTACAATGAGCAGTTCTTC
TRBD1	TRBV19	TRBJ2-1	.	CASSILLTGGFDEQFF	TGTGCCAGTAGTATTCTTCTAACAGGGGGCTTTGATGAGCAGTTCTTC
TRBD1	TRBV7-3	TRBJ2-3	once	CASSLGTASTDTQYF	TGTGCCAGCAGCCTCGGGACAGCTAGCACAGATACGCAGTATTTT
TRBD2	TRBV7-3	TRBJ2-1	.	CASSLLGGAANEQFF	TGTGCCAGCAGCTTACTGGGAGGGGCGGCCAATGAGCAGTTCTTC
.	TRBV7-2	TRBJ2-7	.	CASSSQTVTSYEQYF	TGTGCCAGCAGCTCCCAGACAGTTACCTCCTACGAGCAGTACTTC
TRBD2	TRBV27	TRBJ2-4	.	CASSPRLAGTKNIQYF	TGTGCCAGCAGTCCGCGACTAGCGGGGACCAAAAACATTCAGTACTTC
TRBD2	TRBV18	TRBJ2-5	.	CASSPVRPGLAVQETQYF	TGTGCCAGCTCACCAGTTAGACCGGGACTAGCGGTACAAGAGACCCAGTACTTC
.	TRBV28	TRBJ2-7	.	CASSLYGGYEQYF	TGTGCCAGCAGTCTCTACGGGGGCTACGAGCAGTACTTC
.	TRBV7-9	TRBJ2-3	.	CASSPNPTGISTDTQYF	TGTGCCAGCAGCCCAAACCCTACAGGGATTAGCACAGATACGCAGTATTTT
.	TRBV4-3	TRBJ1-1	.	CASSQEAGGSTEAFF	TGCGCCAGCAGCCAAGAAGCGGGGGGAAGTACTGAAGCTTTCTTT
.	TRBV6-5	TRBJ2-7	.	CASSYSPSTFSYEQYF	TGTGCCAGCAGTTACTCGCCTTCGACATTTTCCTACGAGCAGTACTTC
.	TRBV19	TRBJ2-1	.	CASSELESSYNEQFF	TGTGCCAGTAGTGAACTCGAGAGCTCCTACAATGAGCAGTTCTTC
.	TRBV6-6	TRBJ2-7	.	CASSLVRDAWSYEQYF	TGTGCCAGCAGCCTAGTCCGGGACGCTTGGTCCTACGAGCAGTACTTC
.	TRBV9	TRBJ1-1	.	CASSVVPWGGQSTEAFF	TGTGCCAGCAGCGTAGTCCCCTGGGGGGGCCAGAGCACTGAAGCTTTCTTT
.	TRBV10-3	TRBJ2-3	.	CAISAPADTQYF	TGTGCCATCAGTGCCCCTGCAGATACGCAGTATTTT
TRBD1	TRBV9	TRBJ1-5	.	CASSAGTGSSNQPQHF	TGTGCCAGCAGCGCCGGGACAGGGAGTAGCAATCAGCCCCAGCATTTT
.	TRBV29-1	TRBJ2-1	once	CSSSGRLAPNNEQFF	TGCAGCTCTTCGGGTAGGCTAGCGCCAAACAATGAGCAGTTCTTC
TRBD2	TRBV7-8	TRBJ2-7	once	CASSLALAGGSSYEQYF	TGTGCCAGCAGCTTAGCCCTAGCGGGAGGGAGCTCCTACGAGCAGTACTTC
TRBD1	TRBV9	TRBJ2-1	.	CASSVDIFRDRGNNEQFF	TGTGCCAGCAGCGTAGATATCTTCCGGGACAGGGGGAACAATGAGCAGTTCTTC
.	TRBV7-2	TRBJ1-1	.	CASSPHLGGTEAFF	TGTGCCAGCAGCCCCCATTTGGGGGGCACTGAAGCTTTCTTT
.	TRBV19	TRBJ1-1	few	CASSMLWGATEAFF	TGTGCCAGTAGTATGTTGTGGGGGGCCACTGAAGCTTTCTTT
TRBD1	TRBV28	TRBJ1-1	.	CASWDSLMNTEAFF	TGTGCCAGCTGGGACAGCCTCATGAACACTGAAGCTTTCTTT
TRBD2	TRBV11-2	TRBJ2-1	.	CASSLAASGRTEQFF	TGTGCCAGCAGCTTAGCGGCTAGCGGGAGGACAGAGCAGTTCTTC
TRBD2	TRBV15	TRBJ2-7	.	CATSNRLAWTYEQYF	TGTGCCACCAGCAATCGACTAGCGTGGACCTACGAGCAGTACTTC
TRBD2	TRBV28	TRBJ2-1	.	CASSYGASGISYNEQFF	TGTGCCAGCAGTTATGGGGCTAGCGGGATATCCTACAATGAGCAGTTCTTC
.	TRBV11-2	TRBJ2-4	.	CASSPIKNIQYF	TGTGCCAGCAGCCCGATCAAAAACATTCAGTACTTC
.	TRBV6-6	TRBJ1-5	.	CASSNLRDILDQPQHF	TGTGCCAGCAGTAACCTCCGGGACATTCTCGATCAGCCCCAGCATTTT
.	TRBV28	TRBJ2-1	.	CASSYLVAGANNEQFF	TGTGCCAGCAGTTATCTTGTGGCAGGAGCCAACAATGAGCAGTTCTTC
.	TRBV5-4	TRBJ1-2	.	CASSLGHSYGYTF	TGTGCCAGCAGCTTGGGACACTCCTATGGCTACACCTTC
.	TRBV7-3	TRBJ2-1	.	CASSLTLRTEQFF	TGTGCCAGCAGCTTAACGCTTAGAACTGAGCAGTTCTTC
.	TRBV10-2	TRBJ2-4	.	CATLALTGAKNIQYF	TGCGCCACCTTGGCCCTAACTGGGGCCAAAAACATTCAGTACTTC
TRBD1	TRBV10-2	TRBJ2-5	.	CASSLDRGQETQYF	TGCGCCAGCAGCCTTGACAGGGGCCAAGAGACCCAGTACTTC
.	TRBV5-1	TRBJ2-7	.	CASSLGGQRYYEQYF	TGCGCCAGCAGCTTGGGAGGGCAGAGATACTACGAGCAGTACTTC
TRBD1	TRBV5-5	TRBJ1-2	.	CASSLGDSPYGYTF	TGTGCCAGCAGCTTGGGGGACAGCCCCTATGGCTACACCTTC